The T cell receptor (beta chain) described here comes from a study of blood T cell repertoires in COVID-19. Study-level background: Both acute and convalescent COVID-19 samples were obtained from the United States, Italy and Spain. Nucleic acid was either cDNA or gDNA, and it came from T cells, B-cell-depleted T cells, or PBMCs.

This CDR3 is built from 16 residues. V lost 0 bases to trimming and J lost 2 bases; unmatched junction nucleotides: 4. Germline V CDR1 and CDR2: SGHRS, YFSETQ. As processed by the authors: Nucleated cell counts were estimated from reference gene primer amplification. Sequencing was performed with immunoSEQ multiplex PCR; in TCRdb, only in-frame clones are kept and a portion is missing. From that table come the V and J calls and clone size; the DNA was used to work out D and trimming. The sample contains around 310,000 clones, around 87% of which appear only once. The sequence was collected from a woman in her forties or fifties with active or convalescent COVID-19. V gene TRBV5-1 combines with J gene TRBJ2-3, with TRBD2 matching 9 bases. The source material was peripheral blood. The CDR3 DNA reads as TGCGCCAGCAGCTTGGGGGAGCGGGGGGCCACAGATACGCAGTATTTT. Its translation: CASSLGERGATDTQYF.